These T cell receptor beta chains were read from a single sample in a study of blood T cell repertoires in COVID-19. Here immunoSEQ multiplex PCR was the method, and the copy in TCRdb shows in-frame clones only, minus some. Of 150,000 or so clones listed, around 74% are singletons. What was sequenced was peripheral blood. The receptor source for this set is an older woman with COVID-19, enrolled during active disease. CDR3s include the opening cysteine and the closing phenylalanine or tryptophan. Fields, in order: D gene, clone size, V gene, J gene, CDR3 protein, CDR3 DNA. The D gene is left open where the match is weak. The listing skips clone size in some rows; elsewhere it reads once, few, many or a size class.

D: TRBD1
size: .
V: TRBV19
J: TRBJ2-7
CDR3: CASSGQSSYEQYF
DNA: TGTGCCAGTTCGGGACAGAGCTCCTACGAGCAGTACTTC

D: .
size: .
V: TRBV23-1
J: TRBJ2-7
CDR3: CASIDWNSYEQYF
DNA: TGCGCCAGTATTGACTGGAACTCCTACGAGCAGTACTTC

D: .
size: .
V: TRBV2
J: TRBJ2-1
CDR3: CASTIQGFYNEQFF
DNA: TGTGCCAGCACTATACAGGGATTCTACAATGAGCAGTTCTTC

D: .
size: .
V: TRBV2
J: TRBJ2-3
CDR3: CARQASSTDTQYF
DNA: TGTGCCAGACAGGCATCTAGCACAGATACGCAGTATTTT

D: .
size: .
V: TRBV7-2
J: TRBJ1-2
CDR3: CASSALDSYYGYTF
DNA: TGTGCCAGCAGCGCGTTGGACAGTTACTATGGCTACACCTTC

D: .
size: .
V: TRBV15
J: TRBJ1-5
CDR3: CATSRDRAGYQPQHF
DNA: TGTGCCACCAGCAGAGATCGGGCAGGGTATCAGCCCCAGCATTTT

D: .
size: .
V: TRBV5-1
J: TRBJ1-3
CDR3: CASSSDPVSGNTIYF
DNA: TGCGCCAGCAGCTCTGATCCGGTCTCTGGAAACACCATATATTTT

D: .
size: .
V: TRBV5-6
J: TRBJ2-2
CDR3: CASSLPRANTGELFF
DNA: TGTGCCAGCAGCTTGCCTAGAGCGAACACCGGGGAGCTGTTTTTT

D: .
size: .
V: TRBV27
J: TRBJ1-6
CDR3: CASSTLRGPTQNNSPLHF
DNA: TGTGCCAGCAGTACCCTACGCGGGCCCACTCAAAATAATTCACCCCTCCACTTT

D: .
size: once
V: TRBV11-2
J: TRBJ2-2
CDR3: CASTQLGGREAGELFF
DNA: TGTGCCAGCACCCAATTGGGGGGTAGGGAGGCCGGGGAGCTGTTTTTT

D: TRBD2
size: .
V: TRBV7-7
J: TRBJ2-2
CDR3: CASSFPGTSGPNTGELFF
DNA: TGTGCTAGCAGCTTTCCGGGGACTAGCGGCCCGAACACCGGGGAGCTGTTTTTT

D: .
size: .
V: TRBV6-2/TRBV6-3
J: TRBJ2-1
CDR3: CASSPGLTNEQFF
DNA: TGTGCCAGCAGCCCGGGACTGACCAATGAGCAGTTCTTC

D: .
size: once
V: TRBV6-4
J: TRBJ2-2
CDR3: CASSESGYTGELFF
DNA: TGTGCCAGCAGTGAATCGGGGTACACCGGGGAGCTGTTTTTT

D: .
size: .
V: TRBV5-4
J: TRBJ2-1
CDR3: CASSLGAGGTYNEQFF
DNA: TGTGCCAGCAGCTTGGGAGCTGGCGGTACCTACAATGAGCAGTTCTTC

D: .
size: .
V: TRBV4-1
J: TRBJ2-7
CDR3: CASSFYTPQSASYEQYF
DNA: TGCGCCAGCAGCTTCTATACCCCCCAGAGCGCCTCCTACGAGCAGTACTTC

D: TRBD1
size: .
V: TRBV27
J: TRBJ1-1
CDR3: CASSLAGGNIGTEAFF
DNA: TGTGCCAGCAGTTTGGCAGGGGGAAACATCGGCACTGAAGCTTTCTTT

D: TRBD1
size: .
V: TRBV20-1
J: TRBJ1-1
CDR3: CSASGPITGGTEAFF
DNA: TGCAGTGCTAGTGGGCCAATAACAGGGGGTACTGAAGCTTTCTTT

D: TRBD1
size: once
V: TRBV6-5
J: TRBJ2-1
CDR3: CASSWTGGMFF
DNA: TGTGCCAGCAGCTGGACAGGGGGGATGTTCTTC

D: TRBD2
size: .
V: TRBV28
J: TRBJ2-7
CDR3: CASSKTSGRSFVSYEQYF
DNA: TGTGCCAGCAGCAAGACTAGCGGGAGATCCTTTGTCTCCTACGAACAGTACTTC

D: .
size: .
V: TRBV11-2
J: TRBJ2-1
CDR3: CASSRGAASTYNEQFF
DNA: TGTGCCAGCAGCCGGGGGGCGGCCTCCACCTACAATGAGCAGTTCTTC

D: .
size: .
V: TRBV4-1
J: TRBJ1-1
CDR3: CASSQWGPGWDTEAFF
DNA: TGCGCCAGCAGCCAATGGGGGCCCGGGTGGGATACTGAAGCTTTCTTT

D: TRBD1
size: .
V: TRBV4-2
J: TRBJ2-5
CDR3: CASSQEGETGQETQYF
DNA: TGTGCCAGCAGCCAAGAAGGGGAGACAGGGCAAGAGACCCAGTACTTC

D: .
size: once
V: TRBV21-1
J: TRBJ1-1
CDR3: CASSRRDTREGFF
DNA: TGTGCCAGCAGCAGGCGAGACACGAGGGAGGGTTTCTTT

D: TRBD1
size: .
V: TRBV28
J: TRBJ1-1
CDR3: CASSLLLQGSGEGKDTEAFF
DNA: TGTGCCAGCAGTTTACTATTACAGGGGTCGGGAGAAGGGAAGGACACTGAAGCTTTCTTT

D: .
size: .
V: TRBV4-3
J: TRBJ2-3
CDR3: CASSQGPRGDTQYF
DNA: TGCGCCAGCAGCCAAGGCCCAAGGGGAGATACGCAGTATTTT

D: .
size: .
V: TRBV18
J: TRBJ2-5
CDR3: CASSQQGPQETQYF
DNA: TGTGCCAGCTCTCAACAGGGCCCTCAAGAGACCCAGTACTTC

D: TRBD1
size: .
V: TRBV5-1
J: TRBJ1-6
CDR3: CASSGGTGRRNSPLHF
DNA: TGCGCCAGCAGCGGGGGGACAGGGAGGCGGAATTCACCCCTCCACTTT